The rows below give T cell receptor beta chains drawn from one sample of a study of blood T cell repertoires in COVID-19. Sequencing used immunoSEQ multiplex PCR; TCRdb keeps in-frame clones, though not all of them. The table has around 280,000 clones, around 86% seen once; the top ten hold approximately 2.2%. Sequenced: peripheral blood. The receptors come from a woman in her thirties who had recovered from COVID-19. The CDR3 runs from the conserved cysteine through the conserved F or W. Each record gives: V gene, J gene, clone size, D gene, CDR3 protein, CDR3 DNA. A D gene is named only where the DNA matches it firmly. Not every row has a clone size; where given, it reads once, few, many or a size class.

V: TRBV7-2; J: TRBJ2-5; size: -; D: TRBD2; CDR3: CASSSGVSAGGNIETQYF; DNA: TGTGCCAGCAGCTCCGGGGTGTCGGCGGGGGGTAACATAGAGACCCAGTACTTC
V: TRBV27; J: TRBJ2-2; size: -; D: -; CDR3: CASRGEPLEGTGELFF; DNA: TGTGCCAGCAGGGGAGAGCCCCTCGAGGGTACCGGGGAGCTGTTTTTT
V: TRBV7-9; J: TRBJ2-1; size: -; D: TRBD2; CDR3: CASSSLGTSRDEQFF; DNA: TGTGCCAGCAGCTCCCTCGGGACTAGCCGCGATGAGCAGTTCTTC
V: TRBV10-3; J: TRBJ2-1; size: -; D: TRBD2; CDR3: CAIETGGNEQFF; DNA: TGTGCCATCGAGACGGGAGGCAATGAGCAGTTCTTC
V: TRBV15; J: TRBJ1-1; size: once; D: -; CDR3: CATRGLLVTEAFF; DNA: TGTGCCACCCGAGGGTTATTAGTCACTGAAGCTTTCTTT
V: TRBV2; J: TRBJ2-1; size: -; D: -; CDR3: CASKEGKDWEFF; DNA: TGTGCCAGCAAAGAGGGCAAGGACTGGGAGTTCTTC
V: TRBV2; J: TRBJ1-1; size: -; D: -; CDR3: CASERRLADSEAFF; DNA: TGTGCCAGCGAAAGGAGACTAGCGGACTCTGAAGCTTTCTTT
V: TRBV21-1; J: TRBJ2-7; size: -; D: -; CDR3: CASSKALPGVHEQYF; DNA: TGTGCCAGCAGCAAAGCTCTTCCAGGGGTCCACGAGCAGTACTTC
V: TRBV2; J: TRBJ2-1; size: -; D: TRBD2; CDR3: CASSGSSGGADEQFF; DNA: TGTGCCAGCAGTGGAAGTAGCGGGGGGGCGGATGAGCAGTTCTTC
V: TRBV28; J: TRBJ1-4; size: -; D: -; CDR3: CASKDDGREKLFF; DNA: TGTGCCAGCAAGGATGATGGCAGGGAAAAACTGTTTTTT
V: TRBV4-1; J: TRBJ1-6; size: few; D: -; CDR3: CASSQVGVPNSPLHF; DNA: TGCGCCAGCAGCCAAGTGGGCGTGCCTAATTCACCCCTCCACTTT
V: TRBV19; J: TRBJ2-7; size: -; D: -; CDR3: CASSIRQHYEQYF; DNA: TGTGCCAGTAGTATTCGACAGCACTACGAGCAGTACTTC
V: TRBV11-2; J: TRBJ2-7; size: -; D: -; CDR3: CASSPVRRQGNYEQYF; DNA: TGTGCCAGCAGCCCAGTGCGGCGGCAGGGTAATTACGAGCAGTACTTC
V: TRBV9; J: TRBJ2-3; size: -; D: -; CDR3: CASSVAPRVDTQYF; DNA: TGTGCCAGCAGCGTAGCCCCCCGGGTGGATACGCAGTATTTT
V: TRBV28; J: TRBJ2-2; size: -; D: -; CDR3: CASSSDPYWSGLNTGELFF; DNA: TGTGCCAGCAGTTCCGACCCCTATTGGAGCGGCCTGAACACCGGGGAGCTGTTTTTT
V: TRBV18; J: TRBJ1-1; size: -; D: -; CDR3: CASSPPGDLTGGAFF; DNA: TGTGCCAGCTCACCACCGGGGGACCTTACTGGAGGGGCTTTCTTT
V: TRBV7-2; J: TRBJ1-1; size: -; D: -; CDR3: CASSLALWSEAFF; DNA: TGTGCCAGCAGCTTAGCCCTTTGGAGTGAAGCTTTCTTT
V: TRBV29-1; J: TRBJ2-1; size: -; D: TRBD2; CDR3: CSGGGLAGVVLHNEQFF; DNA: TGCAGCGGTGGGGGTCTAGCGGGAGTAGTGTTACACAATGAGCAGTTCTTC
V: TRBV19; J: TRBJ1-5; size: many; D: -; CDR3: CASSPARHSNQPQHF; DNA: TGTGCCAGTAGCCCCGCCAGACATAGCAATCAGCCCCAGCATTTT
V: TRBV4-1; J: TRBJ2-7; size: -; D: TRBD1; CDR3: CASSPPGQGASYEQYF; DNA: TGCGCCAGCAGCCCACCGGGACAGGGGGCCTCCTACGAGCAGTACTTC
V: TRBV18; J: TRBJ2-7; size: -; D: -; CDR3: CASSPGEMFGEQYF; DNA: TGTGCCAGCTCACCGGGAGAGATGTTTGGCGAGCAGTACTTC
V: TRBV19; J: TRBJ2-4; size: -; D: -; CDR3: CASSGWDTLAWSSSAKNIQYF; DNA: TGTGCCAGTAGTGGATGGGACACCCTGGCGTGGTCGTCCTCAGCCAAAAACATTCAGTACTTC
V: TRBV28; J: TRBJ2-7; size: -; D: TRBD1; CDR3: CASSFGTGGYEQYF; DNA: TGTGCCAGCAGTTTCGGGACAGGGGGCTACGAGCAGTACTTC
V: TRBV6-5; J: TRBJ1-2; size: -; D: TRBD1; CDR3: CASSSTGTFGYTF; DNA: TGTGCCAGCAGTTCGACAGGGACCTTTGGCTACACCTTC
V: TRBV2; J: TRBJ2-4; size: -; D: TRBD1; CDR3: CASSVVRDRGSYF; DNA: TGTGCCAGCAGTGTAGTCCGGGACAGGGGCTCGTACTTC
V: TRBV19; J: TRBJ2-7; size: -; D: TRBD2; CDR3: CASSEGAGGEQYF; DNA: TGTGCCAGTAGTGAGGGAGCGGGGGGCGAGCAGTACTTC
V: TRBV7-3; J: TRBJ1-2; size: -; D: -; CDR3: CASSPDRNYGYTF; DNA: TGTGCCAGCAGCCCAGACAGAAACTATGGCTACACCTTC
V: TRBV19; J: TRBJ2-7; size: -; D: TRBD1; CDR3: CASSMEGQGGRNEQYF; DNA: TGTGCCAGTAGTATGGAGGGACAGGGGGGTCGGAACGAGCAGTACTTC
V: TRBV7-3; J: TRBJ2-1; size: -; D: -; CDR3: CASSPSSYNEQFF; DNA: TGTGCCAGCAGCCCGAGCTCCTACAATGAGCAGTTCTTC
V: TRBV6-2/TRBV6-3; J: TRBJ2-4; size: -; D: TRBD2; CDR3: CASSYPASGFYF; DNA: TGTGCCAGCAGTTACCCGGCTAGCGGGTTCTACTTC
V: TRBV18; J: TRBJ2-1; size: -; D: TRBD2; CDR3: CASSPGAGGNNEQFF; DNA: TGTGCCAGCTCACCGGGAGCGGGAGGGAACAATGAGCAGTTCTTC
V: TRBV3-1/TRBV3-2; J: TRBJ2-7; size: -; D: -; CDR3: CASSQDPRAVWEQYF; DNA: TGTGCCAGCAGCCAAGATCCCAGGGCGGTTTGGGAGCAGTACTTC
V: TRBV27; J: TRBJ2-7; size: -; D: -; CDR3: CASSYRVGYEQYF; DNA: TGTGCCAGCAGTTACAGGGTTGGGTACGAGCAGTACTTC
V: TRBV5-1; J: TRBJ1-1; size: -; D: TRBD1; CDR3: CASSPPGTVTEAFF; DNA: TGCGCCAGCAGCCCGCCCGGGACAGTCACTGAAGCTTTCTTT
V: TRBV5-4; J: TRBJ2-3; size: -; D: -; CDR3: CASSSEVDTQYF; DNA: TGTGCCAGCAGCTCAGAGGTAGATACGCAGTATTTT
V: TRBV5-6; J: TRBJ2-1; size: -; D: TRBD1; CDR3: CASSSTRGQGVHNEQFF; DNA: TGTGCCAGCAGCTCTACGAGAGGACAGGGGGTCCACAATGAGCAGTTCTTC
V: TRBV24-1; J: TRBJ2-5; size: -; D: TRBD2; CDR3: CATRGLEETQYF; DNA: TGTGCCACCAGAGGACTAGAGGAGACCCAGTACTTC
V: TRBV27; J: TRBJ2-7; size: -; D: -; CDR3: CASSGGKSYEQYF; DNA: TGTGCCAGCAGTGGGGGCAAGTCCTACGAGCAGTACTTC
V: TRBV30; J: TRBJ2-2; size: few; D: -; CDR3: CAWRLIQLETGELFF; DNA: TGTGCCTGGAGGCTCATTCAATTGGAGACCGGGGAGCTGTTTTTT
V: TRBV29-1; J: TRBJ2-7; size: -; D: -; CDR3: CSVDSLQGHEQYF; DNA: TGCAGCGTTGATTCCCTCCAGGGGCACGAGCAGTACTTC
V: TRBV24-1; J: TRBJ1-1; size: -; D: TRBD1; CDR3: CATSAFGQASTEAFF; DNA: TGTGCCACCAGTGCCTTCGGACAGGCCTCCACTGAAGCTTTCTTT